One and the same sample provided the 19 T cell receptor beta chains below, sequenced in a study of cytomegalovirus exposure and HLA in healthy donors. PCR amplification relied on 60 Vbeta primers (plus 13 Jbeta primers). Here immunoSEQ multiplex PCR was the method, and the copy in TCRdb shows in-frame clones only, minus some. The table lists 100,000 or so clones, approximately 79% of them singletons, with 6% to 8% in the top ten. The sequencing input was PBMCs. These receptors originate from a man aged 30 to 39 in good health and CMV-seropositive.

The genes are TRBV30 and TRBJ2-3; TRBD2 might be the D (7 bases). The germline V gene has CDR1 GTSNPN and CDR2 SVGIG (reference sequence). The CDR3 consists of 15 residues. The V and J ends lost 4 bases and 9 bases respectively, with 23 bases between them. The CDR3 is CAWMRGGTTQRTQYF. DNA of the CDR3: TGTGCCTGGATGAGGGGGGGGACTACCCAAAGGACGCAGTATTTT.

This sequence joins TRBV10-3 and TRBJ1-1; TRBD1 is a possible D gene (6 bases). The CDR3 covers 13 residues. Per germline, CDR1 ENHRY and CDR2 SYGVKD. V was shortened by 4 bases and J by 1 base, with 7 bases between the two germline ends. Here the CDR3 DNA reads TGTGCCATCAGTGCGGACAGGAACACTGAAGCTTTCTTT. It is translated as CAISADRNTEAFF.

V and J are TRBV10-3 and TRBJ2-3; a weak D match, TRBD2 (6 bases). Germline assignment: CDR1 ENHRY and CDR2 SYGVKD. V was pared by 8 bases and J by 4 bases, with 13 bases between. The CDR3 runs to 13 residues. The CDR3 protein is CAIRRDTADTQYF. Written as DNA, the CDR3 is TGTGCCATCCGGAGGGATACGGCAGATACGCAGTATTTT.

This clone was observed a single time. The rearrangement links TRBV4-2 to TRBJ1-4, with D possibly being TRBD1 (5 bases). V was pared by 1 base and J by 6 bases, with 9 bases between. CDR3 size: 14 residues. Germline V gene sequence: CDR1 LGHNA, CDR2 YNFKEQ. CDR3 amino acids: CASSQVWGDEKLFF. The CDR3, as DNA: TGTGCCAGCAGCCAAGTGTGGGGGGATGAAAAACTGTTTTTT.

The chain recombines TRBV5-1 with TRBJ1-2, with 8 bases fitting TRBD1. The CDR3 has 13 amino acids. J was trimmed by 5 bases and V by 6 bases; bases with no gene match: 6. Germline V gives CDR1 SGHRS, CDR2 YFSETQ. The CDR3 protein is CASTQGARYGYTF. The CDR3 DNA reads as TGCGCCAGCACCCAGGGGGCGCGATATGGCTACACCTTC.

J is TRBJ2-7 and V is TRBV11-2; TRBD2 aligns across 7 bases. Germline V CDR1 and CDR2: SGHAT, FQNNGV. V trimming: 1 base; J trimming: 3 bases; junction bases outside the gene matches: 6. The length of the CDR3 is 15 residues. In nucleotides, the CDR3 is TGTGCCAGCAGCTTAGTCTGGCGGGGGAACTACGAGCAGTACTTC. It codes for CASSLVWRGNYEQYF.

V and J are TRBV6-1 and TRBJ1-1; 7 bases agree with TRBD1. With 7 bases clipped from V and 11 bases from J, the junction kept 19 bases outside the gene matches. The CDR3 contains 15 residues. The germline V gene encodes CDR1 MNHNS and CDR2 SASEGT. CDR3 DNA: TGTGCCAGCATGACCCGGGGACAGTTGGTCGGGTTGGCTTTCTTT. It is translated as CASMTRGQLVGLAFF.

The V gene is TRBV10-2, the J gene TRBJ2-7, with a possible D match to TRBD1 (7 bases). The length of the CDR3 is 17 residues. V was clipped by 5 bases and J by 2 bases, with 22 bases between them. CDR1 and CDR2 from the germline V gene are WSHSY and SAAADI. As DNA, the CDR3 is TGCGCCAGCAGTCCCTCCTGGACAGGAGGGTCACCCTACGAGCAGTACTTC. It encodes CASSPSWTGGSPYEQYF.

The rearrangement uses TRBV6-5 and TRBJ2-7, with D tentatively TRBD1 (6 bases). V lost 7 bases to trimming and J lost 3 bases, with 19 bases between them. From germline, CDR1 is MNHEY and CDR2 SVGAGI. The CDR3 runs to 15 residues. In nucleotides, the CDR3 is TGTGCCAGCACCCCGACAGGACATCTCAGCTACGAGCAGTACTTC. Its translation: CASTPTGHLSYEQYF.

The sample holds a few counts of this clone. The V gene is TRBV5-4, the J gene TRBJ2-7; tentatively, D is TRBD1 (7 bases). Germline assignment: CDR1 SGHNT and CDR2 YYREEE (reference sequence). The CDR3 extends over 13 amino acids. With 1 base removed from V and 7 bases from J, the gap between germline ends came to 12 bases. The CDR3 loop is CASSLKGAGEQYF. The CDR3, as DNA: TGTGCCAGCAGCTTGAAGGGGGCGGGGGAGCAGTACTTC.

The DNA of the CDR3 is TGTGCCAGCAGCTTAGCGGTTACAGGGTGGGGTAATGAAAAACTGTTTTTT. This codes for CASSLAVTGWGNEKLFF. The V and J genes are TRBV7-6 and TRBJ1-4, with D perhaps TRBD1 (6 bases). The CDR3 loop spans 17 amino acids. Deletions cut 0 bases from V and 4 bases from J, with 15 bases between. The germline V gene encodes CDR1 SGHVS and CDR2 FNYEAQ.

The genes are TRBV5-6 and TRBJ2-7; TRBD1 is a possible D gene (7 bases). Germline lookup yields CDR1 SGHDT and CDR2 YYEEEE. The CDR3 sequence is 14 residues long. The V end was cut by 0 bases, the J end by 3 bases, with 10 bases between. The CDR3 bases are TGTGCCAGCAGCTTGGCCCAGGGGGGCTACGAGCAGTACTTC. Protein product: CASSLAQGGYEQYF.

The rearrangement joins TRBV28 to TRBJ2-5, with 12 bases matching TRBD2. Germline CDR1 and CDR2: MDHEN and SYDVKM. With 5 bases clipped from V and 4 bases from J, the junction kept 14 bases outside the gene matches. This CDR3 comprises 18 residues. The CDR3 spells CASSPQFGLAGKRETQYF. CDR3 bases: TGTGCCAGCAGTCCCCAATTTGGACTAGCGGGAAAGAGAGAGACCCAGTACTTC.

This clone was seen a handful of times. The genes are TRBV6-6 and TRBJ2-5, with 7 bases aligning to TRBD1. The end of the DNA aligns better with TRBJ2-7, so the J call may be wrong. This CDR3 comprises 14 residues. CDR1 and CDR2 from the germline V gene are MNHNY and SVGAGI (reference sequence). The CDR3 here is CASKGTASSYEQYF. CDR3 nucleotides: TGTGCCAGCAAAGGGACAGCCAGCTCCTACGAGCAGTACTTC.

This clone was detected only a few times. The rearrangement uses TRBV6-4 and TRBJ1-2; D is perhaps TRBD1 (5 bases). CDR1 is MRHNA and CDR2 is SNTAGT in the germline V gene. This CDR3 has 13 residues. Trimming shortened V by 3 bases and J by 8 bases, and 13 bases separated the two germline ends. CDR3 amino acids: CASSDRQGGGYTF. The DNA for the CDR3 is TGTGCCAGCAGTGATAGGCAGGGAGGAGGCTACACCTTC.

The rearrangement links TRBV7-9 to TRBJ2-7; TRBD1 agrees at 10 bases. The CDR3 length is 14 residues. Unmatched junction bases numbered 6, after V lost 5 bases and J lost 5 bases. From germline, CDR1 is SEHNR and CDR2 FQNEAQ (reference sequence). The chain's CDR3 is CASSTGTGEDEQYF. In DNA form, the CDR3 reads TGTGCCAGCAGCACGGGGACAGGGGAGGACGAGCAGTACTTC. The entire variable domain, with the rest obtained from reference TRBV7-9 and TRBJ2-7, is as follows: DTGVSQNPRHKITKRGQNVTFRCDPISEHNRLYWYRQTLGQGPEFLTYFQNEAQLEKSRLLSDRFSAERPKGSFSTLEIQRTEQGDSAMYLCASSTGTGEDEQYFGPGTRLTVT.

This rearrangement joins TRBV27 to TRBJ2-5; TRBD2 matches at 8 bases. The CDR3 is 14 residues long. The germline CDR1 and CDR2 sequences are MNHEY and SMNVEV (reference sequence). Trimming cost V 5 bases and J 5 bases; bases outside gene matches: 7. CDR3 sequence (DNA): TGTGCCAGCAGTCTGGGGACTAGGGGGGAGACCCAGTACTTC. Translated, it gives CASSLGTRGETQYF.

Notes on this clone: The junction differs from germline at one of its ends, possibly a read error. V gene TRBV2 combines with J gene TRBJ2-6; D may be TRBD1 (5 bases). Per the germline V gene, CDR1 is SNHLY and CDR2 is FYNNEI. CDR3 size: 16 residues. The CDR3 region has the DNA TGTGCCAGCAGTTCGGAAGAGAGCTCTGGGGCCAACGTCCTGGCTTTC. Translated: CASSSEESSGANVLAF.

This chain uses TRBV7-2 with TRBJ2-1, with 10 bases matching TRBD1. The CDR3 length is 16 residues. J gave up 5 bases and V 3 bases, and 7 bases lay outside the gene matches. In germline, CDR1 is SGHTA, CDR2 FQGNSA. The CDR3 coding sequence is TGTGCCAGCAGCTTTAGGCGTGGGACAGGGGACAATGAGCAGTTCTTC. Translating gives CASSFRRGTGDNEQFF.